The 18 T cell receptor beta chains reported below all come from one sample, sequenced in a study of blood T cell repertoires in COVID-19. Profiled with immunoSEQ multiplex PCR; TCRdb holds only in-frame clones, not every one. The sample yields about 140,000 clones, about 74% seen once. Sequences were obtained from peripheral blood. These receptors were obtained from a middle-aged man with acute or convalescent COVID-19.

This clone was recorded at least ten times. This chain joins TRBV6-4 and TRBJ2-6; TRBD2 might be the D (5 bases). The germline gives CDR1 MRHNA, CDR2 SNTAGT. Trimming cost V 4 bases and J 0 bases, with 10 bases left between them. The CDR3 runs 16 residues. The CDR3 bases are TGTGCCAGCAGTGCTAGCTACAGCTCTGGGGCCAACGTCCTGACTTTC. Amino acid sequence: CASSASYSSGANVLTF.

V gene TRBV5-1 combines with J gene TRBJ2-7; 8 bases match TRBD1. V lost 8 bases to trimming and J lost 3 bases; unmatched junction nucleotides: 13. The CDR3 has 15 residues. CDR1 and CDR2 (germline): SGHRS, YFSETQ. CDR3 in DNA: TGCGCCAGTCGGACAGGGCCCGATCCCGGCTACGAGCAGTACGTC. Protein sequence: CASRTGPDPGYEQYV.

In this sample, this clone turned up once. V usage is TRBV6-5 and J usage is TRBJ1-5; D is unclear. The CDR3 loop spans 15 amino acids. Trimming stripped 5 bases from V and 5 bases from J, with 16 bases between. The V gene's germline CDR1 is MNHEY and CDR2 SVGAGI. The DNA of the CDR3 is TGTGCCAGCAGTACCGGGTCTCTTACTTATCAGCCCCAGCATTTT. It codes for CASSTGSLTYQPQHF.

The V gene is TRBV20-1, the J gene TRBJ2-5; 7 bases align to TRBD1. V was pared by 3 bases and J by 2 bases, with 9 bases of the junction left unmatched. This CDR3 is 15 amino acids long. Germline CDR1 DFQATT, CDR2 SNEGSKA (reference sequence). In DNA form, the CDR3 reads TGCAGTGCTAGTAGGAGTGAGGGGGCTCAAGAGACCCAGTACTTC. Protein: CSASRSEGAQETQYF.

The rearrangement uses TRBV11-2 and TRBJ1-1, with a weak D call TRBD1 (6 bases). V lost 5 bases, J lost 7 bases, and 14 bases lay in between. CDR3 size: 13 residues. The germline gives CDR1 SGHAT, CDR2 FQNNGV. The CDR3 region is CASSLNTGREAFF. The DNA of the CDR3 is TGTGCCAGCAGCCTCAATACAGGGCGTGAAGCTTTCTTT.

This clone was detected a few times. The genes are TRBV29-1 and TRBJ1-5; 8 positions match TRBD1. Germline V gives CDR1 SQVTM, CDR2 ANQGSEA. V gave up 2 bases and J gave up 3 bases; unmatched junction bases: 9. The CDR3 covers 16 residues. In nucleotides, the CDR3 is TGCAGCGTTGAATGGAGCGGACAGGGAACCAATCAGCCCCAGCATTTT. Its translation is CSVEWSGQGTNQPQHF.

CDR3 amino acids: CASSVGTGGFNQPQHF. The CDR3 bases are TGTGCCAGCAGCGTAGGAACAGGGGGCTTTAATCAGCCCCAGCATTTT. The chain links TRBV9 to TRBJ1-5; 9 positions agree with TRBD1. The CDR3 length is 16 residues. V dropped 0 bases and J dropped 4; count of bases not matched to a gene: 5. CDR1 is SGDLS and CDR2 is YYNGEE in the germline V gene.

The chain uses TRBV9 and TRBJ1-1, with D possibly TRBD1 on 5 matching bases. The CDR3 runs 13 residues. The germline V gene encodes CDR1 SGDLS and CDR2 YYNGEE. V lost 0 bases and J 3 bases, leaving 6 bases between the germline ends. CDR3 in amino acids: CASSVGQHTEAFF. CDR3 nucleotides: TGTGCCAGCAGCGTAGGACAGCACACTGAAGCTTTCTTT.

This chain links TRBV2 with TRBJ2-5, with TRBD2 matching over 8 bases. Losses at the gene ends were 6 bases for V and 5 bases for J; bases not matched to a gene: 5. Germline V gene lookup returns CDR1 SNHLY and CDR2 FYNNEI. The CDR3 is made up of 13 amino acids. The CDR3 DNA follows: TGTGCCAGCAGCGGGGGGGCGGTTGAGACCCAGTACTTC. This codes for CASSGGAVETQYF.

The J gene is TRBJ1-5, the V gene TRBV9; D may be TRBD1 (6 bases). Trimming took off 4 bases at V and 5 bases at J, with 7 bases between the two ends. Germline V gives CDR1 SGDLS, CDR2 YYNGEE. The CDR3 runs 12 residues. The CDR3 reads CASSKGDQPQHF. The CDR3 bases are TGTGCCAGCAGCAAGGGGGATCAGCCCCAGCATTTT.

The rearrangement uses TRBV6-1 and TRBJ1-1, with no clear D. Germline-derived CDR1 and CDR2 are MNHNS and SASEGT. This CDR3 has 13 amino acids. V lost 2 bases and J 3 bases, leaving 7 bases between the germline ends. The CDR3 bases are TGTGCCAGCAGTGAAATCCGTCACACTGAAGCTTTCTTT. Amino acid sequence: CASSEIRHTEAFF.

The gene calls are TRBV5-6 and TRBJ2-7, with D possibly TRBD2 on 6 matching bases. This CDR3 contains 14 residues. Trimming took off 7 bases at V and 0 bases at J, with 14 bases between the two ends. Germline lookup yields CDR1 SGHDT and CDR2 YYEEEE. This CDR3 is CASGGWQSSYEQYV. The CDR3 DNA is TGTGCCAGCGGGGGGTGGCAGAGCTCCTACGAGCAGTACGTC.

The V call is TRBV19, the J call TRBJ1-1, with 9 bases aligning to TRBD1. Germline values: CDR1 LNHDA, CDR2 SQIVND (reference sequence). The CDR3 spans 14 residues. V was pared by 5 bases and J by 1 base, with 2 bases of the junction left unmatched. The CDR3 reads CASSSDRGNTEAFF. The CDR3 DNA reads as TGTGCCAGTAGTTCGGACAGGGGGAACACTGAAGCTTTCTTT.

The chain combines TRBV19 with TRBJ2-7, with 8 positions matching TRBD1. The CDR3 covers 14 residues. Germline V gene lookup returns CDR1 LNHDA and CDR2 SQIVND (reference sequence). Unmatched junction bases numbered 8, after V lost 10 bases and J lost 0 bases. For the CDR3, the DNA is TGTGCCACCAAAGACAGGGGCGGCTCCTACGAGCAGTACTTC. Encoded protein: CATKDRGGSYEQYF.

V gene TRBV30 combines with J gene TRBJ2-3, with 9 nucleotides matching TRBD1. V was clipped by 3 bases and J by 6 bases; unmatched bases: 1. This CDR3 spans 12 amino acids. CDR1 and CDR2 (germline): GTSNPN, SVGIG (reference sequence). The CDR3 here is CAWRDRGDTQYF. The CDR3 DNA follows: TGTGCCTGGAGGGACAGGGGCGATACGCAGTATTTT.

This chain links TRBV15 with TRBJ2-3; a possible D gene is TRBD1 (6 bases). Germline assignment: CDR1 LNHNV and CDR2 YYDKDF (reference sequence). CDR3 length equals 15 residues. Trimming took 7 bases from V and 1 from J, leaving 15 bases between them. The CDR3 coding sequence is TGTGCCACCACCGCACCTAGACAGGGCACAGATACGCAGTATTTT. Protein sequence: CATTAPRQGTDTQYF.

The gene calls are TRBV4-1 and TRBJ2-1, with TRBD2 matching over 8 bases. This CDR3 contains 17 residues. Germline V gene sequence: CDR1 MGHRA, CDR2 YSYEKL. V was clipped by 0 bases and J by 0 bases; unmatched bases: 4. The CDR3 region has the DNA TGCGCCAGCAGCCAAGATCCGGGGGGGGTCTCCTACAATGAGCAGTTCTTC. Amino acid sequence: CASSQDPGGVSYNEQFF.

CDR3 loop: CASSEVGSHGYTF. CDR3 nucleotides: TGTGCCAGCAGTGAAGTGGGCAGTCATGGCTACACCTTC. The gene calls are TRBV6-1 and TRBJ1-2, with D unresolved. Germline assignment: CDR1 MNHNS and CDR2 SASEGT. CDR3 length: 13 amino acids. Trimming removed 1 base from V and 6 bases from J, with 9 bases in between.